Below, one T cell receptor (beta chain) is given with its context. This CDR3 is built from 17 residues. The germline gives CDR1 LNHNV, CDR2 YYDKDF (reference sequence). Trimming took 0 bases from V and 10 from J, leaving 21 bases between them. The sample originates from a study of blood T cell repertoires in COVID-19. Study-wide background: Sites in the United States, Italy and Spain provided acute and convalescent COVID-19 samples. Sample material is recorded as cDNA or gDNA derived from T cells, B-cell-depleted T cells, or PBMCs.

Original analysis: By means of reference gene primer amplification, nucleated cell counts were estimated. Assay used: immunoSEQ multiplex PCR; TCRdb lists only in-frame clones, some missing. D and trimming were read from the DNA, whereas the V and J calls and clone size are those reported in that table. Of roughly 49,000 clones detected, 65% to 85% appear once; the ten largest clones hold 16%. This clonotype was obtained from a man aged 35-49 years with acute or convalescent COVID-19. Sequenced input: peripheral blood. The V call is TRBV15, the J call TRBJ1-4, with a possible D match to TRBD1 (5 bases). CDR3 in DNA: TGTGCCACCAGCAGAGATCAGGGTAGTGGAACAGCAGGAAAACTGTTTTTT. It translates to CATSRDQGSGTAGKLFF.